This is a list of T cell receptor beta chains from one sample in a study of blood T cell repertoires in COVID-19. Sequencing was performed with immunoSEQ multiplex PCR; in TCRdb, only in-frame clones are kept and a portion is missing. Of 59,000 or so clones listed, roughly 90% are singletons. Material: peripheral blood. The receptors were sampled from a human donor in a cohort sampled during active COVID-19. The CDR3 runs from the conserved cysteine through the conserved F or W. The order of the fields is V gene, D gene, clone size, J gene, CDR3 protein, CDR3 DNA. D genes are given only for firm matches. Size is omitted from some rows. Given values are once, few, many or a class for expanded clones.

v_gene: TRBV19
d_gene: TRBD1
abundance: -
j_gene: TRBJ2-1
CDR3aa: CASSPPQGAPGNEQFF
CDR3nt: TGTGCCAGTAGTCCACCCCAGGGGGCGCCGGGCAATGAGCAGTTCTTC

v_gene: TRBV3-1/TRBV3-2
d_gene: -
abundance: -
j_gene: TRBJ2-2
CDR3aa: CASSQDMSFTGELFF
CDR3nt: TGTGCCAGCAGCCAAGATATGTCTTTCACCGGGGAGCTGTTTTTT

v_gene: TRBV28
d_gene: -
abundance: -
j_gene: TRBJ1-1
CDR3aa: CASSPYMNTEAFF
CDR3nt: TGTGCCAGCAGTCCTTATATGAACACTGAAGCTTTCTTT

v_gene: TRBV4-2
d_gene: -
abundance: once
j_gene: TRBJ2-5
CDR3aa: CASSQRRGRETQYF
CDR3nt: TGTGCCAGCAGCCAACGCAGGGGCCGAGAGACCCAGTACTTC

v_gene: TRBV4-2
d_gene: -
abundance: once
j_gene: TRBJ2-5
CDR3aa: CASSPSIRETQYF
CDR3nt: TGTGCCAGCAGCCCATCGATCAGGGAGACCCAGTACTTC

v_gene: TRBV7-9
d_gene: TRBD1
abundance: few
j_gene: TRBJ2-7
CDR3aa: CASSFPLRTGGDEQYF
CDR3nt: TGTGCCAGCAGCTTTCCCCTCCGGACAGGGGGTGATGAGCAGTACTTC

v_gene: TRBV7-2
d_gene: -
abundance: -
j_gene: TRBJ2-7
CDR3aa: CASSLGEVFYEQYF
CDR3nt: TGTGCCAGCAGCTTAGGAGAGGTGTTCTACGAGCAGTACTTC

v_gene: TRBV6-6
d_gene: -
abundance: -
j_gene: TRBJ1-3
CDR3aa: CASKGGGGNTIYF
CDR3nt: TGTGCCAGCAAAGGGGGGGGTGGAAACACCATATATTTT

v_gene: TRBV15
d_gene: TRBD2
abundance: -
j_gene: TRBJ2-3
CDR3aa: CATSRDQGLANTQYF
CDR3nt: TGTGCCACCAGCAGAGATCAGGGACTAGCGAATACGCAGTATTTT

v_gene: TRBV7-6
d_gene: -
abundance: -
j_gene: TRBJ2-7
CDR3aa: CASSLIVTGDEQYF
CDR3nt: TGTGCCAGCAGCTTAATTGTTACGGGGGACGAGCAGTACTTC

v_gene: TRBV7-9
d_gene: -
abundance: once
j_gene: TRBJ2-7
CDR3aa: CASSFETGRSNYEQYF
CDR3nt: TGTGCCAGCAGCTTCGAAACAGGGAGAAGTAACTACGAGCAGTACTTC

v_gene: TRBV6-4
d_gene: -
abundance: -
j_gene: TRBJ2-2
CDR3aa: CASSPEVAGELFF
CDR3nt: TGTGCCAGCAGCCCGGAGGTGGCCGGGGAGCTGTTTTTT

v_gene: TRBV3-1/TRBV3-2
d_gene: -
abundance: -
j_gene: TRBJ2-1
CDR3aa: CASSRGYNEQFF
CDR3nt: TGTGCCAGCAGTCGGGGATACAATGAGCAGTTCTTC

v_gene: TRBV5-1
d_gene: -
abundance: -
j_gene: TRBJ1-1
CDR3aa: CASSLERRSNTEAFF
CDR3nt: TGCGCCAGCAGCTTGGAGAGGAGATCAAACACTGAAGCTTTCTTT

v_gene: TRBV3-1/TRBV3-2
d_gene: -
abundance: once
j_gene: TRBJ2-3
CDR3aa: CASSLISADTQYF
CDR3nt: TGTGCCAGCAGCCTGATCAGCGCAGATACGCAGTATTTT

v_gene: TRBV3-1/TRBV3-2
d_gene: -
abundance: once
j_gene: TRBJ2-2
CDR3aa: CASSQVRQPGELFF
CDR3nt: TGTGCCAGCAGCCAAGTCAGGCAGCCCGGGGAGCTGTTTTTT

v_gene: TRBV5-4
d_gene: TRBD2
abundance: -
j_gene: TRBJ2-2
CDR3aa: CASSRSGTQNTGELFF
CDR3nt: TGTGCCAGCAGCCGGAGCGGGACCCAGAACACCGGGGAGCTGTTTTTT

v_gene: TRBV5-4
d_gene: TRBD2
abundance: -
j_gene: TRBJ2-7
CDR3aa: CASSLEGRVYEQYF
CDR3nt: TGTGCCAGCAGCTTGGAGGGGAGGGTCTACGAGCAGTACTTC

v_gene: TRBV7-3
d_gene: -
abundance: -
j_gene: TRBJ2-1
CDR3aa: CASSSYRGGSYNEQFF
CDR3nt: TGTGCCAGCAGCTCCTACAGGGGAGGTTCCTACAATGAGCAGTTCTTC

v_gene: TRBV6-6
d_gene: -
abundance: -
j_gene: TRBJ2-1
CDR3aa: CASRPGGSSYNEQFF
CDR3nt: TGTGCCAGCAGACCCGGGGGAAGCTCCTACAATGAGCAGTTCTTC

v_gene: TRBV5-1
d_gene: -
abundance: once
j_gene: TRBJ2-5
CDR3aa: CASSLAQGLETQYF
CDR3nt: TGCGCCAGCAGCTTGGCCCAGGGGTTGGAGACCCAGTACTTC

v_gene: TRBV6-5
d_gene: -
abundance: -
j_gene: TRBJ1-6
CDR3aa: CASSYSSQNNSPLHF
CDR3nt: TGTGCCAGCAGTTACTCGTCGCAGAATAATTCACCCCTCCACTTT